Listed below are T cell receptor beta chains from one sample, sequenced in a study of T cell repertoires in cytomegalovirus infection. MiXCR, applied by TCRdb to the reads, yields one record per CDR3 protein. The sample records under 150,000 distinct CDR3 sequences, more than 20% being singletons. Their antigens are not known. The sequencing sample was made of PBMCs, sequenced either directly or after in vitro stimulation (not recorded which). The receptors originated from a human donor in good health (CMV status not recorded). Some clones in this sample may be carry-over from other donors' samples. Both conserved end residues are part of each CDR3. A D gene is named only where the DNA matches it firmly.

- | TRBV5-4 | CASSSDDPPYEQYF
TRBD2 | TRBV7-8 | CASSPDPRLAGEKKNEQFF
- | TRBV7-2 | CASSPHEGRYEQYF
- | TRBV29-1 | CSAAGPGDEQFF
- | TRBV27 | CASSYGAYNTGELFF
- | TRBV18 | CASSPVFTGNTEAFF
- | TRBV29-1 | CSVRGESYNEQFF
- | TRBV7-2 | CASSPTTNQPQHF
- | TRBV7-2 | CASSHGGRQPQHF
TRBD1 | TRBV7-2 | CASSFGGEGASYNSPLHF
- | TRBV7-8 | CASSLLLGADTGELFF
- | TRBV7-8 | CASSPQGNTEAFF
TRBD2 | TRBV20-1 | CSARNGLGQETQYF
TRBD1 | TRBV6-6 | CASSYSKLQGLRDYGYTF
TRBD2 | TRBV7-2 | CASSLVRLAASTDTQYF
TRBD1 | TRBV7-8 | CASSSTGVVLYNEQFF
- | TRBV5-4 | CASSSGLLIPNYGYTF
- | TRBV7-2 | CASSLPYVNEKLFF
- | TRBV7-8 | CASSLWRPLTDTQYF
- | TRBV11-2 | CASSLIIQGLGYGYTF
TRBD2 | TRBV12-3/TRBV12-4 | CASSLEGSLAGTQYF
- | TRBV7-2 | CASRPLTGGMNTEAFF
TRBD1 | TRBV12-3/TRBV12-4 | CASSRQGAKEKLFF
TRBD1 | TRBV4-3 | CASSQDRGLFYGYTF
- | TRBV7-2 | CASSLRRASTDTQYF
- | TRBV6-1 | CASSTHTSDPRPNNSPLHF
- | TRBV7-3 | CASSPSPGANYGYTF
- | TRBV7-8 | CASSWFRVRSYNEQFF
- | TRBV6-5 | CASSEKITDTQYF
- | TRBV19 | CASSETGHTSYEQYF
- | TRBV19 | CASKLAIQYNEQFF
- | TRBV5-1 | CASSSVLTGPSTGELFF
- | TRBV11-1 | CASSLAPSSYNEQFF
TRBD2 | TRBV7-9 | CASRPSGSDARSEQFF
- | TRBV6-2/TRBV6-3 | CASRERLYGYTF
- | TRBV7-9 | CASSLYPPGETQYF
TRBD1 | TRBV5-1 | CASSLVGTGLADTQYF
- | TRBV28 | CASTPGGSTDTQYF
TRBD2 | TRBV7-8 | CASSLPLGLAANGNEQFF
TRBD2 | TRBV7-6 | CASSLAARQSWTSGSLETQYF
TRBD1 | TRBV28 | CASRLSSTGTFAFF
- | TRBV28 | CASSLSWDYNIYF
TRBD2 | TRBV6-2/TRBV6-3 | CASSSQWKGLAEGHEQFF
TRBD2 | TRBV9 | CASSPRLAPEKEQFF
TRBD2 | TRBV18 | CASSPGIAGDEQFF
- | TRBV27 | CASRGDSKAETQYF
- | TRBV5-1 | CASSLNDGNYGYTF
TRBD2 | TRBV4-1 | CASSRTTGTSDIQYF
- | TRBV5-5 | CASSLVTDYGYTF
- | TRBV18 | CASSPPTQGMNTEAFF
TRBD2 | TRBV5-1 | CASSLDPSGVIEQFF
- | TRBV7-6 | CASSPRRTDTQYF
- | TRBV4-3 | CASSPLYRRNSYEQYF
TRBD2 | TRBV20-1 | CSARDRASGNTGELFF
TRBD2 | TRBV4-3 | CASSPYSGPTPGNEQFF
- | TRBV7-3 | CASSLTRPSNTGELFF